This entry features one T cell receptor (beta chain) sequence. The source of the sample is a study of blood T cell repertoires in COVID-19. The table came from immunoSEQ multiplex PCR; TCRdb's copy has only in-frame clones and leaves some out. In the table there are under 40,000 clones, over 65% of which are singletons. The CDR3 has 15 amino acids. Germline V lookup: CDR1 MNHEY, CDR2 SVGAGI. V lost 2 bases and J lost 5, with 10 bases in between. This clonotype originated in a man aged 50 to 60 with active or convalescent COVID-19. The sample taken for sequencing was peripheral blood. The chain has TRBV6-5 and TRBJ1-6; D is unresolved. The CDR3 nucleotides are TGTGCCAGCAGTTACGAGAGGTGGAATAATTCACCCCTCCACTTT. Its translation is CASSYERWNNSPLHF.